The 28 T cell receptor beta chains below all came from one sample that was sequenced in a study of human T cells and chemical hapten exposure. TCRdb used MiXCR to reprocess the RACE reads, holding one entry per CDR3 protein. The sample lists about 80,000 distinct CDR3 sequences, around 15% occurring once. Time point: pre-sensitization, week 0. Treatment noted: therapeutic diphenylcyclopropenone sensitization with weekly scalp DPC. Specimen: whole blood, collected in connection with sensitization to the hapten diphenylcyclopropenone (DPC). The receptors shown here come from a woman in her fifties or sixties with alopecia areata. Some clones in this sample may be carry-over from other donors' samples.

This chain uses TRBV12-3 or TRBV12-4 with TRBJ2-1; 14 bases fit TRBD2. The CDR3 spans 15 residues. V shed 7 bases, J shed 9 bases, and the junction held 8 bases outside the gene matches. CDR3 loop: CASIPGLAGVGEQFF. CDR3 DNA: TGTGCCAGCATTCCGGGACTAGCGGGAGTAGGTGAGCAGTTCTTC.

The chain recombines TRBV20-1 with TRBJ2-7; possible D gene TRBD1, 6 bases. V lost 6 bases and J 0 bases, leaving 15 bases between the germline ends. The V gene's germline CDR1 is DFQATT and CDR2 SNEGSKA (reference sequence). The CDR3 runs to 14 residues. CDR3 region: CSAKRQAHSYEQYF. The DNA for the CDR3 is TGCAGTGCCAAACGACAGGCGCACTCCTACGAGCAGTACTTC.

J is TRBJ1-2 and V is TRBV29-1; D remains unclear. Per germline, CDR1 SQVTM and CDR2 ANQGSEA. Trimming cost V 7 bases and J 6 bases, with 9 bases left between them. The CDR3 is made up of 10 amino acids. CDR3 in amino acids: CSAATDGYTF. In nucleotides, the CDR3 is TGCAGCGCCGCTACGGATGGCTACACCTTC.

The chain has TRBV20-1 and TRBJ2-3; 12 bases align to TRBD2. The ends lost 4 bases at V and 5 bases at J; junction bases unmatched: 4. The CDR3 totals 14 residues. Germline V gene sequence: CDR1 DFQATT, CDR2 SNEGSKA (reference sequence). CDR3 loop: CSANPSGRVDTQYF. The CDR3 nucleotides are TGCAGTGCTAACCCTAGCGGGAGGGTAGATACGCAGTATTTT.

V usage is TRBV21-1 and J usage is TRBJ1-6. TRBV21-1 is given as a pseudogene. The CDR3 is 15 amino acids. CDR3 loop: CASSTEGTSNSPLHF. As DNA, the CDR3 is TGTGCCAGCAGCACAGAAGGGACCTCGAATTCACCCCTCCACTTT.

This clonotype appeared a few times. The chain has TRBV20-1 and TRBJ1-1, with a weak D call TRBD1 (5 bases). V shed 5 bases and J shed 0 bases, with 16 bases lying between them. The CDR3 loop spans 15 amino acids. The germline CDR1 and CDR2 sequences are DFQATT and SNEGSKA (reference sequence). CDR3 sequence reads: CSAGTTGWMNTEAFF. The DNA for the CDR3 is TGCAGTGCTGGGACGACGGGGTGGATGAACACTGAAGCTTTCTTT.

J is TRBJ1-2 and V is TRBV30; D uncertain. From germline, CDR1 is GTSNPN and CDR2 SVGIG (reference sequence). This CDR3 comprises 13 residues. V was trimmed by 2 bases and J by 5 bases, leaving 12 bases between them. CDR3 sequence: CAWSPRREYGYTF. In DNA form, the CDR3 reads TGTGCCTGGAGTCCTCGACGGGAGTATGGCTACACCTTC.

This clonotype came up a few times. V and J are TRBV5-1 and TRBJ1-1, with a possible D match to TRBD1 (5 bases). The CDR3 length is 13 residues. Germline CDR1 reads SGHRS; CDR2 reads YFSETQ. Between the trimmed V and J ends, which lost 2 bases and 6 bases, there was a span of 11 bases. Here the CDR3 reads CASSLRGGAEAFF. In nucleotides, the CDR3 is TGCGCCAGCAGCTTACGTGGAGGGGCTGAAGCTTTCTTT.

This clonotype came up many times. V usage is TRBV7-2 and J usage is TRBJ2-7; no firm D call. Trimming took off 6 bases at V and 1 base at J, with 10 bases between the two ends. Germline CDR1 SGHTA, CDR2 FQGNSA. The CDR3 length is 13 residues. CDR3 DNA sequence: TGTGCCAGCAGTCTAGGCCCGTCCTACGAGCAGTACTTC. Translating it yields CASSLGPSYEQYF. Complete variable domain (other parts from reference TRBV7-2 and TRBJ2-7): GAGVSQSPSNKVTEKGKDVELRCDPISGHTALYWYRQSLGQGLEFLIYFQGNSAPDKSGLPSDRFSAERTGGSVSTLTIQRTQQEDSAVYLCASSLGPSYEQYFGPGTRLTVT.

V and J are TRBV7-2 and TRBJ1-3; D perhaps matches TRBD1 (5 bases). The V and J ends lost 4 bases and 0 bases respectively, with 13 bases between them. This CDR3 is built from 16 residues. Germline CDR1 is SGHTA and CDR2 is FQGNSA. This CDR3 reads CASSSFAGGSGNTIYF. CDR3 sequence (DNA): TGTGCCAGCAGCTCATTCGCTGGGGGCTCTGGAAACACCATATATTTT.

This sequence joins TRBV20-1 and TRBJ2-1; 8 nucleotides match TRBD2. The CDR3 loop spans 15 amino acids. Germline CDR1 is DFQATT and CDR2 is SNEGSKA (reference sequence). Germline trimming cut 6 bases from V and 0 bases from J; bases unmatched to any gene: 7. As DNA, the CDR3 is TGCAGTGCCCCCCCCAGCGGGAGCTCCTACAATGAGCAGTTCTTC. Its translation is CSAPPSGSSYNEQFF.

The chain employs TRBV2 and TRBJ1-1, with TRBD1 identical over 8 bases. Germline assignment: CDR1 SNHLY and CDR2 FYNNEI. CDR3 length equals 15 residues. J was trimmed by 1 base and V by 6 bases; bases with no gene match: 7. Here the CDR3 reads CASRGQARWNTEAFF. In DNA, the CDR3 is TGTGCCAGCAGGGGACAGGCTAGGTGGAACACTGAAGCTTTCTTT.

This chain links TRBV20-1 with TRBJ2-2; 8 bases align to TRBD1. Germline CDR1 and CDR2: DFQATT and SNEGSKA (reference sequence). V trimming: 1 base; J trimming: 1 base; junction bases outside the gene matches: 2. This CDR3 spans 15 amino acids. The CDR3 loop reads CSARGQGQNTGELFF. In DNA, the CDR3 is TGCAGTGCTAGAGGACAGGGGCAGAACACCGGGGAGCTGTTTTTT.

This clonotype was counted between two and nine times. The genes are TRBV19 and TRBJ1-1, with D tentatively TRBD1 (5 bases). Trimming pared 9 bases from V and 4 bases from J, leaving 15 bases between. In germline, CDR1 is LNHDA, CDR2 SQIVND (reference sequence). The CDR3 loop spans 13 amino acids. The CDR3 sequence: CASLRGGGTEAFF. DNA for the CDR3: TGTGCCAGCCTCCGGGGGGGAGGCACTGAAGCTTTCTTT.

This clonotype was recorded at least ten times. The DNA of the CDR3 is TGTGCCAGCAGTGTACAGCGCCGTGGGGGGTCACCCCTCCACTTT. Translating gives CASSVQRRGGSPLHF. The V call is TRBV12-3 or TRBV12-4, the J call TRBJ1-6; D might be TRBD1 (5 bases). The CDR3 extends over 15 amino acids. V lost 5 bases and J lost 10, with 18 bases in between.

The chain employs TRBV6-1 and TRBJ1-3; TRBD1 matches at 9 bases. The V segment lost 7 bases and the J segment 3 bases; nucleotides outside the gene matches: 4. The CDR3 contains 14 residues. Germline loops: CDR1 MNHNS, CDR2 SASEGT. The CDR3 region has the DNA TGTGCCAGCATTCGGGACAGGGATGGAAACACCATATATTTT. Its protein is CASIRDRDGNTIYF.

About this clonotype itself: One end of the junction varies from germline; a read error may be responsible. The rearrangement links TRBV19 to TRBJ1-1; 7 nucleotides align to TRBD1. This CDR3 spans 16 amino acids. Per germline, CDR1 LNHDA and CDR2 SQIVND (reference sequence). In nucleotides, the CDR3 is TGTGCCAGTAGTATCATCAGGGGGTCCTCGAACGCTGAAGCTTTCTTT. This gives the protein CASSIIRGSSNAEAFF.

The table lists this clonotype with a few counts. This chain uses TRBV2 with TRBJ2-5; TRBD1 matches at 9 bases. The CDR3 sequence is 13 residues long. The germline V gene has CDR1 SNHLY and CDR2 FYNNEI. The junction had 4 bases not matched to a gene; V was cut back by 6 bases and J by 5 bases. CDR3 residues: CASRTGGPETQYF. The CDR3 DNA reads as TGTGCCAGCAGAACAGGGGGCCCGGAGACCCAGTACTTC.

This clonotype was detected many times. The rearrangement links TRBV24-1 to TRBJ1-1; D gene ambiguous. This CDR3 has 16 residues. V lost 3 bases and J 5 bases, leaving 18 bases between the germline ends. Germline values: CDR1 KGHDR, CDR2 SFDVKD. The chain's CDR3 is CATSDPNGGPSTEAFF. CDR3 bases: TGTGCCACCAGTGATCCAAACGGAGGTCCGTCGACTGAAGCTTTCTTT.

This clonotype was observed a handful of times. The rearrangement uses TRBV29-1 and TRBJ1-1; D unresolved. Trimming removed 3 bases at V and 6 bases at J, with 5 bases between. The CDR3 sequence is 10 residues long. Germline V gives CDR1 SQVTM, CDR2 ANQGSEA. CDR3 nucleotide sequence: TGCAGCGTTGATGTCCCTGAAGCTTTCTTT. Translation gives CSVDVPEAFF.

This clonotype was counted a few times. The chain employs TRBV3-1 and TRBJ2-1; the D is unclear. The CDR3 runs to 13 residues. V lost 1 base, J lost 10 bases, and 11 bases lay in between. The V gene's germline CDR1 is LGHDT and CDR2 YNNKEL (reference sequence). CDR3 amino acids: CASSQVPPREQFF. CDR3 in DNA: TGTGCCAGCAGCCAAGTCCCACCCAGGGAGCAGTTCTTC.

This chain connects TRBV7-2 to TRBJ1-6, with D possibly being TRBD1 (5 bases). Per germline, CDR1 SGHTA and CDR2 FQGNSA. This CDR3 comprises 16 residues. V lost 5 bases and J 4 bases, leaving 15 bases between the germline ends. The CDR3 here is CASSQRDSGYNSPLHF. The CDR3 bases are TGTGCCAGCAGCCAGAGGGACTCTGGGTATAATTCACCCCTCCACTTT. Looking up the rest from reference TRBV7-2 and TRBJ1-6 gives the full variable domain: GAGVSQSPSNKVTEKGKDVELRCDPISGHTALYWYRQSLGQGLEFLIYFQGNSAPDKSGLPSDRFSAERTGGSVSTLTIQRTQQEDSAVYLCASSQRDSGYNSPLHFGNGTRLTVT.

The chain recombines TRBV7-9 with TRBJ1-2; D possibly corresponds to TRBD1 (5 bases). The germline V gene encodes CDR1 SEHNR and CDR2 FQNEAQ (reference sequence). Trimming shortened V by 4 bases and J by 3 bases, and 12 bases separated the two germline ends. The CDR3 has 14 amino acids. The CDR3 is CASSSRDGYYGYTF. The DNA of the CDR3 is TGTGCCAGCAGCTCACGGGACGGATACTATGGCTACACCTTC.

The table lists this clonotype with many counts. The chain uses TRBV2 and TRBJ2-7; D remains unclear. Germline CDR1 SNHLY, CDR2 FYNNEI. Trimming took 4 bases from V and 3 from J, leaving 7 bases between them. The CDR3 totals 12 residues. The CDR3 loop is CASSVRLYEQYF. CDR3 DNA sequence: TGTGCCAGCAGTGTGCGGCTCTACGAGCAGTACTTC.

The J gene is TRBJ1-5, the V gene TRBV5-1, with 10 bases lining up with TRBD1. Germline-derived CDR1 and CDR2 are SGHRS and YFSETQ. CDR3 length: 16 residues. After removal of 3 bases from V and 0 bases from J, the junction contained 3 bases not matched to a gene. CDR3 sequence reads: CASSSGTGDSNQPQHF. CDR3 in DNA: TGCGCCAGCAGCTCGGGGACAGGGGATAGCAATCAGCCCCAGCATTTT. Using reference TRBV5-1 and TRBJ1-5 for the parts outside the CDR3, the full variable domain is KAGVTQTPRYLIKTRGQQVTLSCSPISGHRSVSWYQQTPGQGLQFLFEYFSETQRNKGNFPGRFSGRQFSNSRSEMNVSTLELGDSALYLCASSSGTGDSNQPQHFGDGTRLSIL.

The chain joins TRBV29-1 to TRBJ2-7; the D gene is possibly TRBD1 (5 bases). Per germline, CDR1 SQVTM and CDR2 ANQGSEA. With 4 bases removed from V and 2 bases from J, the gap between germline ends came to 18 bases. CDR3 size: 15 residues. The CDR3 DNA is TGCAGCGTTGGTTCGGGCAGGGTAGGGGCCTACGAGCAGTACTTC. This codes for CSVGSGRVGAYEQYF.

The CDR3 DNA reads TGTGCCAGCAGCTTGCAGGGGCGGGTCGCCGGGGAGCTGTTTTTT. Translated, it gives CASSLQGRVAGELFF. J is TRBJ2-2 and V is TRBV13, with D possibly being TRBD1 (6 bases). Deletions cut 3 bases from V and 6 bases from J, with 14 bases between. CDR1 PRHDT and CDR2 FYEKMQ come from the germline V gene (reference sequence). The CDR3 extends over 15 amino acids.

The CDR3 here is CASSNRETQYF. In DNA, the CDR3 is TGTGCCAGCTCGAATAGAGAGACCCAGTACTTC. The chain employs TRBV18 and TRBJ2-5; D remains ambiguous. The germline V gene encodes CDR1 KGHSH and CDR2 LQKENI. Trimming cost V 6 bases and J 4 bases, with 6 bases left between them. The CDR3 loop spans 11 amino acids. Full variable domain (remainder filled in from reference TRBV18 and TRBJ2-5): NAGVMQNPRHLVRRRGQEARLRCSPMKGHSHVYWYRQLPEEGLKFMVYLQKENIIDESGMPKERFSAEFPKEGPSILRIQQVVRGDSAAYFCASSNRETQYFGPGTRLLVL.